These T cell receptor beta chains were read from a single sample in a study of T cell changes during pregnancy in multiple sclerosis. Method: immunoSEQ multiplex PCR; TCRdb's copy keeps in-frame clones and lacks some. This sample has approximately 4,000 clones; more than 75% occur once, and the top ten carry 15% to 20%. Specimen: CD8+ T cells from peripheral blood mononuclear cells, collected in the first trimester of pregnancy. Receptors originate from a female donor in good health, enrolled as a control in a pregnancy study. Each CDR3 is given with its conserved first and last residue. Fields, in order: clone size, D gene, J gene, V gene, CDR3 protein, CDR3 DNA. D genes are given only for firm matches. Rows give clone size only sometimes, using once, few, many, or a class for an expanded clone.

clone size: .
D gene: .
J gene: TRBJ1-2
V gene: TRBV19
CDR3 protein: CASSIQDYGYTF
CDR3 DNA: TGTGCCAGTAGTATACAGGACTATGGCTACACCTTC

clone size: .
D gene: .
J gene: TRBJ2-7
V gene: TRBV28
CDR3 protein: CASSLGLPYEQYF
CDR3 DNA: TGTGCCAGCAGTTTGGGACTTCCCTACGAGCAGTACTTC

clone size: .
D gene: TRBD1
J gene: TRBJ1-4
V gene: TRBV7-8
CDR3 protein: CASLPTGPNEKLFF
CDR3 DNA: TGTGCCAGCCTCCCGACAGGGCCGAATGAAAAACTGTTTTTT

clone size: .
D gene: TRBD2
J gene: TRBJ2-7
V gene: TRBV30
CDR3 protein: CAWSKLAGSYEQYF
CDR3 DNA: TGTGCCTGGAGTAAACTAGCGGGATCCTACGAGCAGTACTTC

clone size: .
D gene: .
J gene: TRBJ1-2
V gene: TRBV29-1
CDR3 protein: CSSRGGLYGYTF
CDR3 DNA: TGCAGCTCTAGGGGGGGGCTCTATGGCTACACCTTC

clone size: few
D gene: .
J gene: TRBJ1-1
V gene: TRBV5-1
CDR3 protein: CASGKGGTEAFF
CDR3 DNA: TGCGCCAGCGGAAAAGGGGGCACTGAAGCTTTCTTT

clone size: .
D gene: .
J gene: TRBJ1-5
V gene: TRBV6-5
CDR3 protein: CASRVTSGSNQPQHF
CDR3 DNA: TGTGCCAGCCGAGTTACATCAGGGAGCAATCAGCCCCAGCATTTT

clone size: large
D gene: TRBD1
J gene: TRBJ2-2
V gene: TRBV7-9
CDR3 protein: CASSFDRGFNTGELFF
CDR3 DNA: TGTGCCAGCAGCTTCGACAGGGGGTTTAACACCGGGGAGCTGTTTTTT

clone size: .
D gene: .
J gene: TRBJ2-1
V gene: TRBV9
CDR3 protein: CASSTYLGNEQFF
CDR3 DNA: TGTGCCAGCAGCACCTACCTCGGGAATGAGCAGTTCTTC

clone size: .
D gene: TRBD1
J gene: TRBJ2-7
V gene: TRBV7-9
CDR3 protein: CASSALGQGTVHEQYF
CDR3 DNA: TGTGCCAGCAGCGCTCTCGGACAGGGAACAGTCCACGAGCAGTACTTC

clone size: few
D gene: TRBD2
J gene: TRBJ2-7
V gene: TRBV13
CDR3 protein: CASSTRAGTSYEQYF
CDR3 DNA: TGTGCCAGCAGCACGCGAGCCGGGACTAGCTACGAGCAGTACTTC

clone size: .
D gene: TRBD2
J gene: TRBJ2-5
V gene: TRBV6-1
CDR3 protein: CASSEYPRLVAGGLETQYF
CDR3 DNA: TGTGCCAGCAGTGAATATCCGAGACTCGTCGCGGGAGGGCTGGAGACCCAGTACTTC

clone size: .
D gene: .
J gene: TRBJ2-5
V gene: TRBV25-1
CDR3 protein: CASSEGAIETQYF
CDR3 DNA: TGTGCCAGCAGTGAAGGTGCGATAGAGACCCAGTACTTC

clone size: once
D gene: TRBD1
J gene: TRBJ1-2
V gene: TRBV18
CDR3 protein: CASSPGQGTLDGYTF
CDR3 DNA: TGTGCCAGCTCACCAGGACAGGGGACCCTCGATGGCTACACCTTC

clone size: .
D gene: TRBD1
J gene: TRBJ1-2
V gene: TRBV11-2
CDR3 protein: CASSPTGAPDYTF
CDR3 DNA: TGTGCCAGCAGCCCTACAGGGGCCCCAGACTACACCTTC

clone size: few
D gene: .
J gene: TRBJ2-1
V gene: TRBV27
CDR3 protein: CASRGGRTGLKPDPYNEQFF
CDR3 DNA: TGTGCCAGCAGGGGAGGACGGACAGGATTAAAACCCGACCCCTACAATGAGCAGTTCTTC

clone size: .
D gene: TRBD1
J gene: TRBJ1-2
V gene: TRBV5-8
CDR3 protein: CASSLQGAAYGYTF
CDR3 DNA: TGTGCCAGCAGCTTACAGGGGGCAGCCTATGGCTACACCTTC

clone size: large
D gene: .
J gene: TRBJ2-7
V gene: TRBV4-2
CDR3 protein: CASSQDLGDFYEQYF
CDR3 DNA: TGTGCCAGCAGCCAAGATTTAGGGGACTTCTACGAGCAGTACTTC

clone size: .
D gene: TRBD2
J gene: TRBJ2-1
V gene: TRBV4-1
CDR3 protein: CASSQTPSGISSYNEQFF
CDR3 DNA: TGCGCCAGCAGCCAAACCCCTAGCGGGATTAGCTCCTACAATGAGCAGTTCTTC

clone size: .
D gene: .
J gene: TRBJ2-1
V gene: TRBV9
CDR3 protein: CASSRDGLGHNEQFF
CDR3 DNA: TGTGCCAGCAGTAGAGATGGGTTGGGGCACAATGAGCAGTTCTTC

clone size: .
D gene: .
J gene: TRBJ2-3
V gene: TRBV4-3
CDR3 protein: CASSQVQGPGSDTQYF
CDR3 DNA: TGCGCCAGCAGCCAAGTTCAGGGGCCGGGCTCAGATACGCAGTATTTT

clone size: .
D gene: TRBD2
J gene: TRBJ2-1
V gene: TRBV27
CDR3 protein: CASSPRPGLAGDNEQFF
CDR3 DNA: TGTGCCAGCAGTCCTCGACCGGGACTAGCGGGCGACAATGAGCAGTTCTTC

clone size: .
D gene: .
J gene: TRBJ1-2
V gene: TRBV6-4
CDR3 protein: CASSPGSNYGYTF
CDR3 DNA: TGTGCCAGCAGCCCCGGGAGTAACTATGGCTACACCTTC

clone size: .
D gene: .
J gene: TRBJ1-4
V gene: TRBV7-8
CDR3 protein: CASSPDNEKLFF
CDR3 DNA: TGTGCCAGCAGCCCAGATAACGAAAAACTGTTTTTT

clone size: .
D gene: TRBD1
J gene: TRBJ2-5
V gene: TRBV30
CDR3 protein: CAWSGDRGRETQYF
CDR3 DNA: TGTGCCTGGAGCGGGGACAGGGGACGGGAGACCCAGTACTTC

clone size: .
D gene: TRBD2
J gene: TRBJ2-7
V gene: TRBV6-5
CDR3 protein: CASSSHLPAGSYEQYF
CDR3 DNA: TGTGCCAGCAGTTCCCACCTGCCAGCGGGGTCCTACGAGCAGTACTTC

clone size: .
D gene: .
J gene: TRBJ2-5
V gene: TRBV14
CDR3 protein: CASSQGILGGQETQYF
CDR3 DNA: TGTGCCAGCAGCCAAGGGATCTTGGGGGGACAAGAGACCCAGTACTTC